This record looks at one TCR beta chain sequence and its context. This sample was taken from a study of T cell responses to AZD1222 COVID-19 vaccine. Overall study context: Second-dose intervals near 4 or 12 weeks were combined.

Data came from immunoSEQ multiplex PCR; TCRdb stores just in-frame clones and leaves some out. The sample yields around 94,000 clones, approximately 90% seen once. The sequence came from an adult in good health. Material: peripheral blood, obtained on day 0 of AZD1222 vaccination.

The CDR3 sequence: CASSLRQGLTEAFF. CDR3 sequence (DNA): TGTGCCAGCAGCTTACGGCAGGGTCTCACTGAAGCTTTCTTT. The V call is TRBV7-8, the J call TRBJ1-1, with D possibly matching TRBD1 (5 bases). The CDR3 covers 14 residues. In germline, CDR1 is SGHVS, CDR2 FQNEAQ. The V end lost 2 bases, the J end lost 4 bases, and 11 bases lay between the germline ends.